This TCR beta chain comes out of a study of shared clonotypes between healthy human individuals. Whole-study context: Researchers drew samples from a couple of women and a few men aged 18 to 49.

The authors split each subset's genomic DNA evenly across several immunoSEQ plates. Using around 180 ng DNA, roughly 33,000 T cell genomes, the sorted-subset replicate PCRs were run. Sequencing was performed with immunoSEQ multiplex PCR; in TCRdb, only in-frame clones are kept and a portion is missing. The sample lists more than 2,000,000 clones, 80% to 95% occurring once. General study points: Sampling included only blood; tissue repertoires likely differ.

With respect to this clone: Its antigen is currently unknown.

Sequenced: naive CD4+ T cells from PBMCs. Subset meaning: CD45RA+ positively selected. The clonotype comes from a man aged 18-30 years in good health. Some clones in this sample may be carry-over from other donors' samples.

The CDR3 bases are TGCGCCAGCAGCCAAAGGCCTAGCGGGCTCTACCAAGAGACCCAGTACTTC. This codes for CASSQRPSGLYQETQYF. This rearrangement joins TRBV4-3 to TRBJ2-5, with 8 bases that match TRBD2. The germline CDR1 and CDR2 sequences are LGHNA and YSLEER. Trimming at V came to 2 bases and at J to 0 bases, leaving 8 bases not matched to a gene. The CDR3 has 17 amino acids.